This T cell receptor beta chain stems from a study of human T cells and chemical hapten exposure. Across the whole study: Per-sample TCR yields varied mainly from small pooled library volume differences. Study-wide findings and caveats: Patch test score showed a positive correlation with PT1 expanded TCR counts. Once DPC sensitization occurred, TCRs above 1 in 1000 frequency showed no change.

Regarding time point: patch test 1, 2 weeks after DPC sensitization. Specified treatment: therapeutic diphenylcyclopropenone sensitization with weekly scalp DPC. Regarding this clonotype: What it binds is not known. A read error is possible here, since a much larger clone lies one base away.

TCRdb reprocessed the RACE reads with MiXCR, giving one entry per CDR3 protein. This table holds about 70,000 distinct CDR3 sequences, around 9.8% found once. Germline CDR1 is MDHEN and CDR2 is SYDVKM. CDR3 length equals 15 residues. Trimming cost V 8 bases and J 6 bases, with 17 bases left between them. The sequence was obtained from a middle-aged woman with alopecia areata. Some clones in this sample may be carry-over from other donors' samples. The chain joins TRBV28 to TRBJ1-6; no definite D call. Sequenced here: whole blood, sampled in connection with sensitization to the hapten diphenylcyclopropenone (DPC). In DNA form, the CDR3 reads TGTGCCAGCGGACCCCGGCCACCCATTAATTCACCCCTCCACTTT. Encoded protein: CASGPRPPINSPLHF.